This is a list of T cell receptor beta chains from one sample in a study of CD8 T cells in ankylosing spondylitis. TCRdb re-analysed the 5' RACE reads in MiXCR, keeping a single row per CDR3 protein. The repertoire holds 700,000 to 850,000 distinct CDR3 sequences, with 10% to 15% as singletons. The specimen was blood, either unsorted or a sorted T cell fraction (not recorded which). The source of these receptors is a male donor with ankylosing spondylitis. CDR3s include the opening cysteine and the closing phenylalanine or tryptophan. Fields, in order: V gene, J gene, clone size, D gene, CDR3 DNA, CDR3 protein. D genes are given only for firm matches. Clone sizes are given selectively: once, few, many, or a class where the clone is expanded.

v_gene: TRBV20-1; j_gene: TRBJ2-3; abundance: few; d_gene: -; CDR3nt: TGCAGTGCTAGTGTAAGGCTAGGCACAGATACGCAGTATTTT; CDR3aa: CSASVRLGTDTQYF
v_gene: TRBV10-3; j_gene: TRBJ2-1; abundance: few; d_gene: TRBD2; CDR3nt: TGTGCCATCAGTGAGTCGAAAAGGGGAGGGGCTAGCTCTCGGGTGAATGAGCAGTTCTTC; CDR3aa: CAISESKRGGASSRVNEQFF
v_gene: TRBV2; j_gene: TRBJ2-2; abundance: few; d_gene: -; CDR3nt: TGTGCCAGCAGTTCGACTAGTCTCAACACCGGGGAGCTGTTTTTT; CDR3aa: CASSSTSLNTGELFF
v_gene: TRBV20-1; j_gene: TRBJ2-7; abundance: few; d_gene: -; CDR3nt: TGCAGTGCTAGCTTAGTTTACAAGTCCCCCTACGAGCAGTACTTC; CDR3aa: CSASLVYKSPYEQYF
v_gene: TRBV7-3; j_gene: TRBJ2-7; abundance: few; d_gene: TRBD2; CDR3nt: TGTGCCAGCAGCTTAAATCCTGCGGGGGGGTACGAGCAGTACTTC; CDR3aa: CASSLNPAGGYEQYF
v_gene: TRBV20-1; j_gene: TRBJ1-1; abundance: few; d_gene: TRBD1; CDR3nt: TGCAGTGCTAGAGATAGACAGGGTCCCAGTGAAGCTTTCTTT; CDR3aa: CSARDRQGPSEAFF
v_gene: TRBV6-2/TRBV6-3; j_gene: TRBJ2-5; abundance: few; d_gene: -; CDR3nt: TGTGCCAGCACCAACCTACTAGGCTTCCAAGAGACCCAGTACTTC; CDR3aa: CASTNLLGFQETQYF
v_gene: TRBV2; j_gene: TRBJ2-7; abundance: few; d_gene: -; CDR3nt: TGTGCCAGCAGTGGGACCTTGGAGGAGCAGTACTTC; CDR3aa: CASSGTLEEQYF
v_gene: TRBV2; j_gene: TRBJ2-1; abundance: -; d_gene: -; CDR3nt: TGTGCCAGCAGTGTTGAGATACCTTACAATGAGCAGTTCTTC; CDR3aa: CASSVEIPYNEQFF
v_gene: TRBV18; j_gene: TRBJ1-2; abundance: -; d_gene: -; CDR3nt: TGTGCCAGCTCACCAGATTCCAGGGATGGCTACACCTTC; CDR3aa: CASSPDSRDGYTF
v_gene: TRBV6-2/TRBV6-3; j_gene: TRBJ2-2; abundance: once; d_gene: -; CDR3nt: TGTGCCGGCAGTTTCGAAGTTGGGCAGGCCAAGGGGCCCGGGGAGCTGTTTTTT; CDR3aa: CAGSFEVGQAKGPGELFF
v_gene: TRBV6-5; j_gene: TRBJ2-7; abundance: -; d_gene: TRBD1; CDR3nt: TGTGCCAGCAGTTACCAGGGGACAGGGGGGTTGTACGAGCAGTACTTC; CDR3aa: CASSYQGTGGLYEQYF
v_gene: TRBV18; j_gene: TRBJ1-5; abundance: -; d_gene: -; CDR3nt: TGTGCCAGCTCCTCGGGATCCGGCCAGCCCCAGCATTTT; CDR3aa: CASSSGSGQPQHF
v_gene: TRBV3-1; j_gene: TRBJ1-1; abundance: -; d_gene: -; CDR3nt: TGTGCCAGCAGCGCTGGGCGGACCCTGATCACTGAAGCTTTCTTT; CDR3aa: CASSAGRTLITEAFF
v_gene: TRBV7-9; j_gene: TRBJ2-5; abundance: -; d_gene: -; CDR3nt: TGTGCCAGCAGCTTAAGGGGAACTAACGTAGAGACCCAGTACTTC; CDR3aa: CASSLRGTNVETQYF
v_gene: TRBV7-3; j_gene: TRBJ1-2; abundance: few; d_gene: TRBD1; CDR3nt: TGTGCCAGCAGCATGACAGGGTCGAACTATGGCTACACCTTC; CDR3aa: CASSMTGSNYGYTF
v_gene: TRBV5-1; j_gene: TRBJ1-4; abundance: few; d_gene: -; CDR3nt: TGCGCCAGCAGCCATTCCCCCAGGGTTGAAAAACTGTTTTTT; CDR3aa: CASSHSPRVEKLFF
v_gene: TRBV28; j_gene: TRBJ1-4; abundance: -; d_gene: -; CDR3nt: TGTGCCAGCAGTTTACCTCTCGACAGGTCTAATGAAAAACTGTTTTTT; CDR3aa: CASSLPLDRSNEKLFF
v_gene: TRBV4-1; j_gene: TRBJ1-6; abundance: -; d_gene: -; CDR3nt: TGCGCCAGCAGCCAAGATAAGGGTTCACCCCTCCACTTT; CDR3aa: CASSQDKGSPLHF
v_gene: TRBV6-1; j_gene: TRBJ2-5; abundance: -; d_gene: -; CDR3nt: TGTGCCAGCACTAGCGTGGGAGTCGAGACCCAGTACTTC; CDR3aa: CASTSVGVETQYF
v_gene: TRBV20-1; j_gene: TRBJ1-2; abundance: many; d_gene: -; CDR3nt: TGCAGTGCCCTGACAGGAGCAAACTATGGCTACACCTTC; CDR3aa: CSALTGANYGYTF
v_gene: TRBV6-2/TRBV6-3; j_gene: TRBJ1-1; abundance: few; d_gene: -; CDR3nt: TGTGCCAGCAGTTACCTCATCTCTGAAGCTTTCTTT; CDR3aa: CASSYLISEAFF
v_gene: TRBV12-3/TRBV12-4; j_gene: TRBJ1-5; abundance: few; d_gene: -; CDR3nt: TGTGCCAGCAGTTCCTTTCCCGGTCAGCCCCAGCATTTT; CDR3aa: CASSSFPGQPQHF
v_gene: TRBV3-1; j_gene: TRBJ1-2; abundance: few; d_gene: TRBD1; CDR3nt: TGTGCCAGCAGCCAAGAGTCAGGGGGCCCGAACTATGGCTACACCTTC; CDR3aa: CASSQESGGPNYGYTF
v_gene: TRBV20-1; j_gene: TRBJ1-4; abundance: -; d_gene: -; CDR3nt: TGCAGTGCTAATGGGGGGCAAGGTGAAAAACTGTTTTTT; CDR3aa: CSANGGQGEKLFF
v_gene: TRBV12-2; j_gene: TRBJ2-5; abundance: few; d_gene: -; CDR3nt: TGTGCAAGTCGCCAAGAGGTGGGCGCTCCCAAAGAGACCCAGTACTTC; CDR3aa: CASRQEVGAPKETQYF
v_gene: TRBV5-1; j_gene: TRBJ2-1; abundance: -; d_gene: TRBD2; CDR3nt: TGCGCCAGCACCCCGGGGGGGGGCTCCTACAATGAGCAGTTCTTC; CDR3aa: CASTPGGGSYNEQFF
v_gene: TRBV7-9; j_gene: TRBJ2-2; abundance: few; d_gene: TRBD2; CDR3nt: TGTGCCAGCAGCTTCGGGACTAGCGGGCACACCGGGGAGCTGTTTTTT; CDR3aa: CASSFGTSGHTGELFF
v_gene: TRBV12-3/TRBV12-4; j_gene: TRBJ2-3; abundance: few; d_gene: -; CDR3nt: TGTGCCAGCAAACCGGGGGCACACACAGATACGCAGTATTTT; CDR3aa: CASKPGAHTDTQYF
v_gene: TRBV4-3; j_gene: TRBJ1-2; abundance: -; d_gene: TRBD1; CDR3nt: TGCGCCAGCAGCCAAGAAACCGACAGGGGGCCTGACAGCACCTTC; CDR3aa: CASSQETDRGPDSTF
v_gene: TRBV11-2; j_gene: TRBJ1-4; abundance: -; d_gene: TRBD1; CDR3nt: TGTGCCAGCAGCTTAATGAGGGGGCAGGGTGAAAAACTGTTTTTT; CDR3aa: CASSLMRGQGEKLFF
v_gene: TRBV10-3; j_gene: TRBJ2-1; abundance: few; d_gene: TRBD2; CDR3nt: TGTGCCATCAGGTGGGTAGCGGGAGACAGATCAGGCAATGAGCAGTTCTTC; CDR3aa: CAIRWVAGDRSGNEQFF
v_gene: TRBV30; j_gene: TRBJ2-1; abundance: -; d_gene: TRBD2; CDR3nt: TGTGCCTGGAGTGTACGGCTAGCGGGAGAGGATGAGCAGTTCTTC; CDR3aa: CAWSVRLAGEDEQFF
v_gene: TRBV18; j_gene: TRBJ2-7; abundance: few; d_gene: TRBD2; CDR3nt: TGTGCCAGCTCACCCCCTAGCCCTAGCGGGGGCTACGAGCAGTACTTC; CDR3aa: CASSPPSPSGGYEQYF
v_gene: TRBV4-1; j_gene: TRBJ2-1; abundance: many; d_gene: TRBD2; CDR3nt: TGCGCCAGCAGCCAACTAACTAGCGCTATCTACAATGAGCAGTTCTTC; CDR3aa: CASSQLTSAIYNEQFF
v_gene: TRBV27; j_gene: TRBJ2-3; abundance: -; d_gene: -; CDR3nt: TGTGCCAGCGGCAGGGGGACAAGAGCGGGTGATACGCAGTATTTT; CDR3aa: CASGRGTRAGDTQYF
v_gene: TRBV2; j_gene: TRBJ2-3; abundance: -; d_gene: -; CDR3nt: TGTGCCAGCAGCTATCAGACAGATACGCAGTATTTT; CDR3aa: CASSYQTDTQYF
v_gene: TRBV9; j_gene: TRBJ2-1; abundance: many; d_gene: -; CDR3nt: TGTGCCAGCAGCGTAGAGGGCGATGAGCAGTTCTTC; CDR3aa: CASSVEGDEQFF
v_gene: TRBV20-1; j_gene: TRBJ2-3; abundance: -; d_gene: TRBD2; CDR3nt: TGCAGTGCTCCGCCCCTAGCGGGAGGGCCAGATACGCAGTATTTT; CDR3aa: CSAPPLAGGPDTQYF
v_gene: TRBV15; j_gene: TRBJ1-5; abundance: few; d_gene: -; CDR3nt: TGTGCCACCAGCGCTAGTCCCACAGGCTATAGCAATCAGCCCCAGCATTTT; CDR3aa: CATSASPTGYSNQPQHF
v_gene: TRBV29-1; j_gene: TRBJ1-2; abundance: -; d_gene: -; CDR3nt: TGCAGCGCACGGGACATTAACTATGGCTACACCTTC; CDR3aa: CSARDINYGYTF
v_gene: TRBV20-1; j_gene: TRBJ2-1; abundance: -; d_gene: -; CDR3nt: TGCAGTGCTAGAGGGGGGATCGGTCCCTACAATGAGCAGTTCTTC; CDR3aa: CSARGGIGPYNEQFF
v_gene: TRBV27; j_gene: TRBJ2-7; abundance: few; d_gene: -; CDR3nt: TGTGCCAGCAGTTCCTACAGGGTTCGGTACGAGCAGTACTTC; CDR3aa: CASSSYRVRYEQYF
v_gene: TRBV9; j_gene: TRBJ2-1; abundance: -; d_gene: TRBD2; CDR3nt: TGTGCCAGCAGCCCCGGGACTAGCGTATCCTACAATGAGCAGTTCTTC; CDR3aa: CASSPGTSVSYNEQFF
v_gene: TRBV4-1; j_gene: TRBJ1-3; abundance: -; d_gene: -; CDR3nt: TGCGCCAGCAGCCAAACGCGGGACTCTGGAAACACCATATATTTT; CDR3aa: CASSQTRDSGNTIYF
v_gene: TRBV20-1; j_gene: TRBJ1-4; abundance: few; d_gene: -; CDR3nt: TGCAGTGCTGGGAAGGCAGGGAGAAATGAAAAACTGTTTTTT; CDR3aa: CSAGKAGRNEKLFF
v_gene: TRBV4-1; j_gene: TRBJ2-5; abundance: -; d_gene: TRBD2; CDR3nt: TGCGCCAGCAGCCGGCATGTGGGTCCAGCGGGAGGTTTTCCCGAGGAGACCCAGTACTTC; CDR3aa: CASSRHVGPAGGFPEETQYF
v_gene: TRBV4-2; j_gene: TRBJ2-7; abundance: few; d_gene: -; CDR3nt: TGTGCCAGCAGCCCATTCGGCGGTTCCTACGAGCAGTACTTC; CDR3aa: CASSPFGGSYEQYF